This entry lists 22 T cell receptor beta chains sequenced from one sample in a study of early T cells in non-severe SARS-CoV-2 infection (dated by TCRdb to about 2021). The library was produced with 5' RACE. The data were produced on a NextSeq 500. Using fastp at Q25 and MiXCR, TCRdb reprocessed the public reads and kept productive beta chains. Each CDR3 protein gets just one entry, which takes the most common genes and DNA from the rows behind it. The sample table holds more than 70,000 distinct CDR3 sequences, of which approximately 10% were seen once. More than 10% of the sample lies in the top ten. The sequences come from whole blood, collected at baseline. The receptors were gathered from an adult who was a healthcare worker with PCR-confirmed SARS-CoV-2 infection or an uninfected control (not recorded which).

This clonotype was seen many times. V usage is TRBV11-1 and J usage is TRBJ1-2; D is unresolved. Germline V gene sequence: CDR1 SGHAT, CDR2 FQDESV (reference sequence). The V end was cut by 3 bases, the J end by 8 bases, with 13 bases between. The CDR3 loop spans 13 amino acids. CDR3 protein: CASSFAGSEGYTF. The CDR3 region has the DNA TGTGCCAGCAGCTTCGCTGGGTCGGAAGGCTACACCTTC.

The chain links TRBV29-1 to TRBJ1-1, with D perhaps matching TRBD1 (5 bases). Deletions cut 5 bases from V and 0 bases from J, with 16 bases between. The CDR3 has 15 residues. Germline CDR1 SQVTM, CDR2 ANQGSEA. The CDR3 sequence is CSVMWRGLMNTEAFF. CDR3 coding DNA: TGCAGCGTTATGTGGAGGGGTCTCATGAACACTGAAGCTTTCTTT.

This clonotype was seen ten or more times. The CDR3 nucleotides read TGTGCCAGCAGCCAAGAATTAAGGGGCCGAGGACAAGAGACCCAGTACTTC. Amino acid sequence: CASSQELRGRGQETQYF. V is TRBV14 and J is TRBJ2-5; TRBD1 is a possible D gene (5 bases). The CDR3 has 17 amino acids. From germline, CDR1 is SGHDN and CDR2 FVKESK. V gave up 0 bases and J gave up 2 bases, with 16 bases separating them.

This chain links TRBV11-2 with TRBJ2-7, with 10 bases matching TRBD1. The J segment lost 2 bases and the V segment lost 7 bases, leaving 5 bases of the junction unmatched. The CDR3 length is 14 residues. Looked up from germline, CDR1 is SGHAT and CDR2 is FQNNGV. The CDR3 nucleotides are TGTGCCAGCACCATGGGACAGGGGACCTACGAGCAGTACTTC. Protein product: CASTMGQGTYEQYF. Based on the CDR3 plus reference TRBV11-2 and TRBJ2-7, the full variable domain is EAGVAQSPRYKIIEKRQSVAFWCNPISGHATLYWYQQILGQGPKLLIQFQNNGVVDDSQLPKDRFSAERLKGVDSTLKIQPAKLEDSAVYLCASTMGQGTYEQYFGPGTRLTVT.

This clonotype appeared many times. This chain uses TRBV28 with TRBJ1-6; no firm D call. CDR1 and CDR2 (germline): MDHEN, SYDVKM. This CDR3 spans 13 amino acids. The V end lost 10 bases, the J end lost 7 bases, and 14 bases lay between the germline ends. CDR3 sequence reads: CANSLDGNSPLHF. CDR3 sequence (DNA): TGTGCCAATTCTTTAGACGGGAATTCACCCCTCCACTTT.

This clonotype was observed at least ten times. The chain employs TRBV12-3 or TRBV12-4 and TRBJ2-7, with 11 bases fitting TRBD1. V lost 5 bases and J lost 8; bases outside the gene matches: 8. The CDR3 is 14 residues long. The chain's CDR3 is CASSHTGQGAKQYF. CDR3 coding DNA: TGTGCCAGCAGTCACACAGGACAGGGGGCCAAGCAGTACTTC.

The CDR3, as DNA: TGCAGCGCTGTACAGGGAACCGGGGAGCTGTTTTTT. This sequence encodes CSAVQGTGELFF. The rearrangement uses TRBV29-1 and TRBJ2-2; possibly TRBD1 for D (6 bases). Trimming left V 7 bases short and J 5 bases short, with 11 bases between. There are 12 residues in the CDR3. Germline V gene sequence: CDR1 SQVTM, CDR2 ANQGSEA.

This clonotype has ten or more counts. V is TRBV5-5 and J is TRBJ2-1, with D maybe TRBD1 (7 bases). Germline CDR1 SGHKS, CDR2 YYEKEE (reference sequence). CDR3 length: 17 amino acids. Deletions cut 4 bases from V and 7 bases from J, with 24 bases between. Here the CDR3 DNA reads TGTGCCAGCAGCCCCCATACCTTTACGACAGGGAGGAATGAGCAGTTCTTC. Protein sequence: CASSPHTFTTGRNEQFF.

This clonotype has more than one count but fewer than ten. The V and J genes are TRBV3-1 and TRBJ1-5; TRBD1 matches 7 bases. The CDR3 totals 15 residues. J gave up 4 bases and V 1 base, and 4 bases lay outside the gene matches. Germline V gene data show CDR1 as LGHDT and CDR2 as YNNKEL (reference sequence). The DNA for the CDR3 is TGTGCCAGCAGCCAAGGGCGGGACAGTAATCAGCCCCAGCATTTT. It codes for CASSQGRDSNQPQHF.

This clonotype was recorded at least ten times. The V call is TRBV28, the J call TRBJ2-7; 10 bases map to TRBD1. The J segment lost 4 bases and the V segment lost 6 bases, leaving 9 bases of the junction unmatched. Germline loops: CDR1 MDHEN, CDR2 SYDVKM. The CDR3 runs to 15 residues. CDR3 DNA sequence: TGTGCCAGCAGACCCTTGGACAGGGGGAGATACGAGCAGTACTTC. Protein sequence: CASRPLDRGRYEQYF. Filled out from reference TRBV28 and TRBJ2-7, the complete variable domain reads DVKVTQSSRYLVKRTGEKVFLECVQDMDHENMFWYRQDPGLGLRLIYFSYDVKMKEKGDIPEGYSVSREKKERFSLILESASTNQTSMYLCASRPLDRGRYEQYFGPGTRLTVT.

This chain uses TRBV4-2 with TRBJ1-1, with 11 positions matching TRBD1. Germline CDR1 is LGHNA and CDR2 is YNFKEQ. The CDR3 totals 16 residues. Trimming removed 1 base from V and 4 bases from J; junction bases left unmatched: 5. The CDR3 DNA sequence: TGTGCCAGCAGCCAAGGCGGGGGGACAGGGGGCACTGAAGCTTTCTTT. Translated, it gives CASSQGGGTGGTEAFF.

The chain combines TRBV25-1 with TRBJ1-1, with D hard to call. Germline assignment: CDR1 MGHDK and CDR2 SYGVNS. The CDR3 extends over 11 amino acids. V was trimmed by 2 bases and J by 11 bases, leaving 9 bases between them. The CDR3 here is CASSELGAAFF. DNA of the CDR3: TGTGCCAGCAGTGAACTGGGCGCCGCTTTCTTT.

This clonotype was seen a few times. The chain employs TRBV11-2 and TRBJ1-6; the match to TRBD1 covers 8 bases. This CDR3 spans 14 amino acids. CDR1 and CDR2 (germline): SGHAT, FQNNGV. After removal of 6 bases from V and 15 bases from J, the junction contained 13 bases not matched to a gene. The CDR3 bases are TGTGCCAGCAGTCTAACGCCAGGGGGCAAGGGCCTCCACTTT. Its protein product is CASSLTPGGKGLHF.

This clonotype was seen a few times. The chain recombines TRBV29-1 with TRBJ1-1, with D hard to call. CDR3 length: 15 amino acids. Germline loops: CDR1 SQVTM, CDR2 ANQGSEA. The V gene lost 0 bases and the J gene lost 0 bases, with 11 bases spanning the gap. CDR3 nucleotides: TGCAGCGTTGAAGATATAAGGGCGGTGAACACTGAAGCTTTCTTT. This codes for CSVEDIRAVNTEAFF. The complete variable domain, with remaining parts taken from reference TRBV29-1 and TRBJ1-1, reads SAVISQKPSRDICQRGTSLTIQCQVDSQVTMMFWYRQQPGQSLTLIATANQGSEATYESGFVIDKFPISRPNLTFSTLTVSNMSPEDSSIYLCSVEDIRAVNTEAFFGQGTRLTVV.

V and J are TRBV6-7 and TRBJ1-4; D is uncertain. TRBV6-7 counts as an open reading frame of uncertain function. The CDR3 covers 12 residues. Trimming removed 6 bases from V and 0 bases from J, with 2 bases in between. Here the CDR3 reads CASRATNEKLFF. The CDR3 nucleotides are TGTGCCAGCAGAGCAACTAATGAAAAACTGTTTTTT.

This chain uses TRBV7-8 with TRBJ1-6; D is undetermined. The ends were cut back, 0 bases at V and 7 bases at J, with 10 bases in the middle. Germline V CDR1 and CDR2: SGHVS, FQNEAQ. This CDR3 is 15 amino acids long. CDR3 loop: CASSLAGERNSPLHF. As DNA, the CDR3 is TGTGCCAGCAGCTTAGCCGGGGAGCGCAATTCACCCCTCCACTTT.

The CDR3 DNA is TGTGCCAGCACCCTCACCGGGGAGCTGTTTTTT. Residues: CASTLTGELFF. The V call is TRBV7-9, the J call TRBJ2-2; the D is unclear. This CDR3 has 11 residues. Germline V gives CDR1 SEHNR, CDR2 FQNEAQ (reference sequence). Trimming removed 7 bases from V and 4 bases from J, with 4 bases in between.

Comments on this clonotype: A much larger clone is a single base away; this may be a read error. CDR3 DNA sequence: TGCGCCAGCAGCTTGGGACAGGGACATTCACCCCTCCACTTT. Protein sequence: CASSLGQGHSPLHF. The rearrangement joins TRBV5-1 to TRBJ1-6; 7 positions match TRBD1. Unmatched junction bases numbered 2, after V lost 0 bases and J lost 8 bases. Germline CDR1 reads SGHRS; CDR2 reads YFSETQ. This CDR3 region has 14 residues.

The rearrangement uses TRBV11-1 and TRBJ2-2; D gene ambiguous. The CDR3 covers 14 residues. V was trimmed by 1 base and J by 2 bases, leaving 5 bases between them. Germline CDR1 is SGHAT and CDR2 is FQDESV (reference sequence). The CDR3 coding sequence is TGTGCCAGCAGCTTAGGTTATAACACCGGGGAGCTGTTTTTT. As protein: CASSLGYNTGELFF.

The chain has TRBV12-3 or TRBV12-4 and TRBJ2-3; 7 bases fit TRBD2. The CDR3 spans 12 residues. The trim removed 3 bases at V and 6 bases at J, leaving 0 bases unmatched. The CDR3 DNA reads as TGTGCCAGCAGTTTCGGGAGGGATACGCAGTATTTT. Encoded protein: CASSFGRDTQYF.

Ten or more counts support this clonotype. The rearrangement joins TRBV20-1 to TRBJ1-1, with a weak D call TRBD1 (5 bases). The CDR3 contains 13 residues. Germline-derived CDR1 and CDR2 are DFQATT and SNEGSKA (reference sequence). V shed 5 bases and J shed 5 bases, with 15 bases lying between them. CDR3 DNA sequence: TGCAGTGCTTGGGGGAGAAGGGGTACTGAAGCTTTCTTT. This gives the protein CSAWGRRGTEAFF.

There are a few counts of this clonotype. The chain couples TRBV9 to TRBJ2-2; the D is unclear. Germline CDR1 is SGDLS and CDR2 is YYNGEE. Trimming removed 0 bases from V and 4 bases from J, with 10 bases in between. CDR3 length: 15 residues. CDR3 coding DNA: TGTGCCAGCAGCGTAGTTGGCGGTAGCACCGGGGAGCTGTTTTTT. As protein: CASSVVGGSTGELFF. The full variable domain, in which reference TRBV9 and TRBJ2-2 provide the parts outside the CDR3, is DSGVTQTPKHLITATGQRVTLRCSPRSGDLSVYWYQQSLDQGLQFLIQYYNGEERAKGNILERFSAQQFPDLHSELNLSSLELGDSALYFCASSVVGGSTGELFFGEGSRLTVL.